The 9 T cell receptor beta chains reported below all come from one sample, sequenced in a study of T cells in Graves' hyperthyroidism and ophthalmopathy. Amplified TCR beta CDR3 regions derived from RNA transcripts. The primer set for the first-round RT-PCR of the TCR CDR3 was HTBI. In TCRdb, the multiplex PCR reads were re-called with MiXCR into one record per CDR3 protein. The sample shows some 620,000 distinct CDR3 sequences, roughly 16% of them seen only once. Sequenced input: blood. These receptors were collected from a woman aged 30 to 39 with Graves' hyperthyroidism.

This clonotype was counted many times. The rearrangement uses TRBV6-5 and TRBJ2-3; D might be TRBD2 (5 bases). The ends were cut back, 0 bases at V and 5 bases at J, with 12 bases in the middle. This CDR3 is built from 15 residues. CDR1 is MNHEY and CDR2 is SVGAGI in the germline V gene. The DNA for the CDR3 is TGTGCCAGCAGTTACTCGACGGGAATGAGAGATACGCAGTATTTT. It is translated as CASSYSTGMRDTQYF.

This clonotype was picked up many times. The rearrangement links TRBV20-1 to TRBJ2-3; 7 nucleotides agree with TRBD2. Germline loops: CDR1 DFQATT, CDR2 SNEGSKA (reference sequence). After removal of 1 base from V and 2 bases from J, the junction contained 6 bases not matched to a gene. There are 15 residues in the CDR3. CDR3 sequence: CSARGMREFTDTQYF. The CDR3, as DNA: TGCAGTGCTAGAGGGATGCGGGAGTTCACAGATACGCAGTATTTT.

This clonotype has a count of ten or more. The genes are TRBV6-2 or TRBV6-3 and TRBJ2-3, with 8 bases that match TRBD2. In germline, CDR1 is MNHEY, CDR2 SVGEGT. V trimming: 2 bases; J trimming: 5 bases; junction bases outside the gene matches: 15. CDR3 length: 18 residues. The DNA of the CDR3 is TGTGCCAGCAGTTACCCTACCAGGACAGCGGGAGTTGGAGATACGCAGTATTTT. Translation: CASSYPTRTAGVGDTQYF.

The chain links TRBV19 to TRBJ2-2; 13 bases fit TRBD2. V was clipped by 10 bases and J by 4 bases; unmatched bases: 9. The CDR3 has 16 amino acids. The V gene's germline CDR1 is LNHDA and CDR2 SQIVND (reference sequence). In DNA, the CDR3 is TGTGCCACCCGGACTAGCGGGAGTATGTTCACCGGGGAGCTGTTTTTT. The encoded protein is CATRTSGSMFTGELFF.

This clonotype showed up many times. The CDR3 region is CASSESGSTWNTEAFF. In nucleotides, the CDR3 is TGCGCCAGCAGTGAGTCTGGTTCCACTTGGAACACTGAAGCTTTCTTT. The chain uses TRBV10-1 and TRBJ1-1; D is unclear. The germline V and J ends were trimmed by 0 bases and 1 base, with 12 bases remaining between them. Germline-derived CDR1 and CDR2 are WNHNN and SYGVQD (reference sequence). This CDR3 has 16 amino acids.

The V call is TRBV10-2, the J call TRBJ1-5; no definite D call. Per germline, CDR1 WSHSY and CDR2 SAAADI. CDR3 length: 13 residues. The ends were cut back, 4 bases at V and 6 bases at J, with 10 bases in the middle. DNA for the CDR3: TGCGCCAGCAGTGTTGGGATAGTTCAGCCCCAGCATTTT. This translates into CASSVGIVQPQHF.

This clonotype has at least ten counts. The rearrangement uses TRBV6-1 and TRBJ1-5, with 8 bases fitting TRBD1. Per the germline V gene, CDR1 is MNHNS and CDR2 is SASEGT. There are 16 residues in the CDR3. V lost 5 bases and J lost 7; bases outside the gene matches: 13. The CDR3 DNA follows: TGTGCCAGCAGTTACCCCCGGACAGGGTCGGTGCAGCCCCAGCATTTT. Protein product: CASSYPRTGSVQPQHF.

This clonotype was counted only a few times. The V and J genes are TRBV6-1 and TRBJ2-6; D might be TRBD1 or TRBD2, each matching 5 bases. Trimming removed 7 bases from V and 4 bases from J, with 11 bases in between. The CDR3 is made up of 14 amino acids. The germline gives CDR1 MNHNS, CDR2 SASEGT. Here the CDR3 reads CASKGTSGANVLTF. The CDR3 bases are TGTGCCAGCAAGGGGACGTCAGGGGCCAACGTCCTGACTTTC.

V and J are TRBV10-3 and TRBJ2-3, with D uncertain. The V gene lost 0 bases and the J gene lost 6 bases, with 7 bases spanning the gap. Germline loops: CDR1 ENHRY, CDR2 SYGVKD. CDR3 size: 13 residues. CDR3 in amino acids: CAISESSGDTQYF. The CDR3 coding sequence is TGTGCCATCAGTGAGTCGAGTGGGGATACGCAGTATTTT.